The rows below give T cell receptor beta chains drawn from one sample of a study of T cells in Graves' hyperthyroidism and ophthalmopathy. TCRdb re-analysed the multiplex PCR reads in MiXCR, keeping a single row per CDR3 protein. The sample holds about 640,000 distinct CDR3 sequences, around 20% seen once. Sequencing used blood. Source of these receptors: a man younger than 40 with Graves' ophthalmopathy. The CDR3 runs from the conserved cysteine through the conserved F or W. D genes are given only for firm matches. Size is omitted from some rows. Given values are once, few, many or a class for expanded clones.

clone size,J gene,V gene,D gene,CDR3 DNA,CDR3 protein
many,TRBJ2-7,TRBV13,TRBD1,TGTGCCAGCAGTTTAGGGACAGGCGGCTCCTACGAGCAGTACTTC,CASSLGTGGSYEQYF
.,TRBJ1-2,TRBV29-1,TRBD1,TGCAGCGTTGCGGGGGGGACAGGGGACCGTGGCTACACCTTC,CSVAGGTGDRGYTF
few,TRBJ2-7,TRBV5-4,TRBD2,TGTGCCAGCAGCCTATCCGGGACTACCCTCTACGAGCAGTACTTC,CASSLSGTTLYEQYF
few,TRBJ2-2,TRBV19,.,TGTGCCAGTAGTGGAGGGGCCGGGGAGCTGTTTTTT,CASSGGAGELFF
many,TRBJ2-3,TRBV28,TRBD2,TGTGCCAGCAGTTCACCCGGGACTAGCGGGAGGGCAGATACGCAGTATTTT,CASSSPGTSGRADTQYF
.,TRBJ2-3,TRBV20-1,.,TGCAGTGCTAGAGATCCCGGTTGGTCAGATACGCAGTATTTT,CSARDPGWSDTQYF
many,TRBJ1-1,TRBV20-1,.,TGCAGTGCTAGAAAGGCCCAAGCAGACACTGAAGCTTTCTTT,CSARKAQADTEAFF
few,TRBJ1-4,TRBV28,TRBD1,TGTGCCAGCAAAAGCACAGGGGTTAATCAACTGTTTTTT,CASKSTGVNQLFF
.,TRBJ2-1,TRBV28,TRBD2,TGTGCCAGCTGGGGGGGAGCGAAGTTGAATGAGCAGTTCTTC,CASWGGAKLNEQFF
few,TRBJ2-5,TRBV28,TRBD1,TGTGCCAGCAGTTCCGGGACAGGGGCGGAGACCCAGTACTTC,CASSSGTGAETQYF
many,TRBJ1-1,TRBV5-1,TRBD1,TGCGCCAGCAGCTTGCGGGACAGGGACACTGAAGCTTTCTTT,CASSLRDRDTEAFF
.,TRBJ2-5,TRBV3-1,TRBD2,TGTGCCAGCAGCGGGGGGACTACGGTGGAGACCCAGTACTTC,CASSGGTTVETQYF
few,TRBJ2-1,TRBV30,.,TGTGCCTGGAGTATTAGAGATGAGCAGTTCTTC,CAWSIRDEQFF
.,TRBJ1-4,TRBV9,.,TGTGCCAGCAGCGACCCCGCCAGCGAAAAACTGTTTTTT,CASSDPASEKLFF